This TCR beta chain originates from a study of post-analysis software for immune sequencing data. Points from the study as a whole: A handful of TRBV segments appeared more often in patients than in controls, and TRBV5-6, TRBV5-1 and TRBV20-1 were among these.

Germline-derived CDR1 and CDR2 are SGHRS and YFSETQ. The CDR3 covers 14 residues. Trimming shortened V by 0 bases and J by 10 bases, and 11 bases separated the two germline ends. In this sample, this clonotype turned up a few times. Antigen unknown. Sequencing libraries made from TCR beta cDNA carried unique molecular identifiers. Using its own MiXCR run on the PCR reads, TCRdb lists one record per CDR3 protein. Among hundreds of thousands of distinct CDR3 sequences listed, approximately 46% were seen once. Sequencing was carried out using blood. The source is a girl aged 5-17 years with multiple sclerosis. This chain uses TRBV5-1 with TRBJ1-6; D may be TRBD1 (6 bases). The DNA of the CDR3 is TGCGCCAGCAGCTTGGAAGGGGGAGGGTCACCCCTCCACTTT. Encoded protein: CASSLEGGGSPLHF.